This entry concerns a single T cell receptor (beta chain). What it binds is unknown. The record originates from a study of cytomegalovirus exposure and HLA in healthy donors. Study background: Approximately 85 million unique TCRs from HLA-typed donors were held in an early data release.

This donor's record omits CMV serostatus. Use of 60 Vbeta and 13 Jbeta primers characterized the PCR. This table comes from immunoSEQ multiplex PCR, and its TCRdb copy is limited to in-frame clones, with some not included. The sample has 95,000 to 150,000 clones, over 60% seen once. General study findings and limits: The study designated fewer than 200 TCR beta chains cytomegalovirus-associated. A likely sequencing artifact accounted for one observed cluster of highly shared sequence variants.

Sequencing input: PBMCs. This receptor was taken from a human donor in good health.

The CDR3 loop reads CSAAGADTQYF. CDR3 in DNA: TGCAGTGCCGCCGGTGCAGATACGCAGTATTTT. This chain uses TRBV20-1 with TRBJ2-3; no firm D call. The V gene lost 6 bases and the J gene lost 4 bases, with 8 bases spanning the gap. The CDR3 is 11 residues long. Germline V gene sequence: CDR1 DFQATT, CDR2 SNEGSKA (reference sequence).